These 5 T cell receptor beta chains were sequenced from one sample in a study of blood T cell repertoires in COVID-19. Using immunoSEQ multiplex PCR, the repertoire was profiled, and TCRdb retains in-frame clones only, with some absent. The sample consists of over 100,000 clones, roughly nine tenths of them appearing once. Sequencing input: peripheral blood. The receptors derive from a human donor in a cohort sampled during active COVID-19.

The V and J genes are TRBV4-2 and TRBJ2-7; 11 bases match TRBD2. Germline values: CDR1 LGHNA, CDR2 YNFKEQ. Trimming removed 0 bases from V and 4 bases from J; junction bases left unmatched: 2. CDR3 size: 15 residues. The chain's CDR3 is CASSQELAGGYEQYF. The CDR3 DNA sequence: TGTGCCAGCAGCCAAGAGCTAGCGGGGGGTTACGAGCAGTACTTC.

The chain employs TRBV5-1 and TRBJ2-7; 7 bases line up with TRBD1. Looked up from germline, CDR1 is SGHRS and CDR2 is YFSETQ. The CDR3 consists of 15 residues. The J segment lost 2 bases and the V segment lost 0 bases, leaving 5 bases of the junction unmatched. In nucleotides, the CDR3 is TGCGCCAGCAGCTTGGGGGGGACAGACCCCTACGAGCAGTACTTC. It yields the protein CASSLGGTDPYEQYF.

The chain uses TRBV5-4 and TRBJ1-2, with a possible D match to TRBD1 (5 bases). This CDR3 spans 14 amino acids. The V end was cut by 4 bases, the J end by 3 bases, with 13 bases between. Germline lookup yields CDR1 SGHNT and CDR2 YYREEE (reference sequence). This CDR3 reads CASSQGYLDYGYTF. CDR3 nucleotides: TGTGCCAGCAGCCAGGGATATCTTGACTATGGCTACACCTTC.

In its sample, this clone was seen once. The rearrangement links TRBV28 to TRBJ2-2; TRBD2 matches 11 bases. Per the germline V gene, CDR1 is MDHEN and CDR2 is SYDVKM. The CDR3 sequence is 18 residues long. V shed 3 bases, J shed 3 bases, and the junction held 9 bases outside the gene matches. The CDR3: CASSFRSGRASDTGELFF. The CDR3 nucleotides read TGTGCCAGCAGTTTTCGTAGCGGGAGGGCCAGTGACACCGGGGAGCTGTTTTTT.

This clone was counted a single time. The chain uses TRBV18 and TRBJ2-6; 12 bases fit TRBD2. The CDR3 covers 20 residues. Germline loops: CDR1 KGHSH, CDR2 LQKENI. V lost 3 bases and J lost 2; bases outside the gene matches: 11. The CDR3 sequence is CASSPELAGGLGTGANVLTF. The CDR3, as DNA: TGTGCCAGCTCACCGGAACTAGCGGGAGGACTAGGCACTGGGGCCAACGTCCTGACTTTC.